This TCR beta chain derives from a study of blood T cell repertoires in COVID-19. Study-wide background: Acute and convalescent COVID-19 specimens originated in the United States, Italy and Spain. PBMCs, B-cell-depleted T cells, or T cells provided the cDNA or gDNA that made up the material.

The germline gives CDR1 SNHLY, CDR2 FYNNEI. The junction had 7 bases not matched to a gene; V was cut back by 5 bases and J by 7 bases. The CDR3 covers 14 residues. The table lists this clone with a count of one. How the authors handled the data: For nucleated cells, counts were estimated from reference gene primer amplification. The method was immunoSEQ multiplex PCR; TCRdb's version includes in-frame clones alone and lacks a portion of them. V, J and clone size were drawn from that table, and D and trimming were deduced from the DNA. Among some 150,000 clones listed, around 80% were seen once. The sequence came from a woman of 80 years or more with active or convalescent COVID-19. The sequenced material came from peripheral blood. The chain employs TRBV2 and TRBJ2-7; 11 bases match TRBD2. For the CDR3, the DNA is TGTGCCAGCAGTCGGACTAGCGGGCCGGGGGAGCAGTACTTC. Protein product: CASSRTSGPGEQYF.